This T cell receptor (beta chain) was profiled in a study of blood T cell repertoires in COVID-19. Whole-study context: The United States, Italy and Spain were the sources of the acute and convalescent COVID-19 samples. Sources were T cells, B-cell-depleted T cells, or PBMCs; the material itself was cDNA or gDNA.

Original handling: How many nucleated cells were present was estimated from reference gene primer amplification. Data came from immunoSEQ multiplex PCR; TCRdb stores just in-frame clones and leaves some out. V, J and clone size reflect that table, while D and trimming were determined from the DNA. The profile shows some 180,000 clones, roughly 84% of them singletons. Trimming left V 6 bases short and J 8 bases short, with 19 bases between. The CDR3 has 15 amino acids. Germline V gene sequence: CDR1 LNHDA, CDR2 SQIVND (reference sequence). This clonotype originated in a man between 65 and 85 years old with active or convalescent COVID-19. The sample was peripheral blood. The chain combines TRBV19 with TRBJ1-4, with D unresolved. CDR3 sequence (DNA): TGTGCCAGTAGACAAGGGAGGAGAGTCTGGGAAAAACTGTTTTTT. Its translation is CASRQGRRVWEKLFF.